Here is one TCR beta chain with its context. Germline is not matched at one junction end, which may reflect a read error. Other DNA sequences in this specimen translate into the identical CDR3. This sample is drawn from a study of cytotoxic CD8 clonotypes in ibrutinib-treated CLL. Assay used: immunoSEQ multiplex PCR; TCRdb lists only in-frame clones, some missing. The sample gives some 200,000 clones, 60% to 80% of which show up once; roughly 10% is in the top ten. The sequences come from PBMCs, collected after 12 months of ibrutinib treatment. This clonotype originated in a human donor with chronic lymphocytic leukemia.

CDR3 loop: CASSTSFNFYGYTF. The CDR3 DNA sequence: TGTGCCAGCAGTACCTCCTTTAACTTTTATGGTTACACCTTC. V and J are TRBV27 and TRBJ1-2; D gene unclear. CDR3 length equals 14 residues. CDR1 and CDR2 (germline): MNHEY, SMNVEV (reference sequence).